Shown below are 16 T cell receptor delta chains from a single sample sequenced in a study of gamma-delta T cells after stem cell transplantation. TCRdb reapplied CATT to the RT-PCR reads. The sample shows over 2,500 delta-chain clones, 3.4% of them seen only once. What was sequenced was gamma-delta T cells. The receptors shown here come from a human donor. It is not recorded whose cells these are; they may come from a transplant donor.

In its sample, this clone was seen a few times. This DNA's translation differs at residue 10 from TCRdb's protein, which comes from a much larger clone; a read error is likely, and the protein shown is translated from the DNA. V is TRDV2 and J is TRDJ1; 10 bases are a match to TRDD3. This CDR3 spans 18 amino acids. V dropped 1 base and J dropped 0; count of bases not matched to a gene: 10. Germline CDR1 and CDR2: GEAIGNYY and EKD. The CDR3 nucleotides are TGTGCCTGTGACACTCTGGGGGATATGACTCCGTACACCGATAAACTCATCTTT. The encoded protein is CACDTLGDMTPYTDKLIF.

By share, this clone counts as medium-sized. The chain carries TRDV2 and TRDJ1; 13 positions agree with TRDD3. J lost 2 bases, V lost 3 bases, and 14 bases had no gene match. The germline gives CDR1 GEAIGNYY, CDR2 EKD. The CDR3 extends over 19 amino acids. The CDR3 region has the DNA TGTGCCTGTGACCCCGTGGGGCTTGTACTGGGGGATACGACCGATAAACTCATCTTT. This gives the protein CACDPVGLVLGDTTDKLIF.

Only a few counts were recorded for this clone. With a far larger clone one base away, a read error is the likely cause. At the DNA level, this CDR3 is encoded by other sequences in the same sample as well. The genes are TRDV2 and TRDJ1; the match to TRDD3 covers 13 bases. CDR1 GEAIGNYY and CDR2 EKD come from the germline V gene. The CDR3 is 22 residues long. For the CDR3, the DNA is TGCGCCTGTGACACCGTAAGGCAAAGCCTTACTGGGGGATACGCGAACACCGATAAACTCATCTTT. It encodes CACDTVRQSLTGGYANTDKLIF.

This clone turned up a few times. The amino acid sequence in TCRdb belongs to a much larger clone and departs from this DNA's translation at residue 6, likely a sequencing read error; the sequence shown is translated from the DNA. The rearrangement joins TRDV2 to TRDJ1; TRDD3 agrees at 9 bases. CDR3 length: 16 amino acids. After removal of 1 base from V and 2 bases from J, the junction contained 7 bases not matched to a gene. The germline V gene has CDR1 GEAIGNYY and CDR2 EKD. The CDR3 DNA follows: TGTGCCTGTGACACTCGACTGGGGGAAAAAACCGATAAACTCATCTTT. Its translation is CACDTRLGEKTDKLIF.

Sample share makes this clone medium-sized. Other nucleotide sequences in the sample specify the same CDR3. The chain uses TRDV2 and TRDJ1; TRDD3 aligns across 9 bases. The CDR3 is made up of 19 amino acids. Germline CDR1 GEAIGNYY, CDR2 EKD. J lost 1 base, V lost 2 bases, and 16 bases had no gene match. The DNA of the CDR3 is TGTGCCTGTGACATCCTCGGTACACTGGGGGAAAGACCCACCGATAAACTCATCTTT. Amino acids: CACDILGTLGERPTDKLIF.

This clone was observed a few times. A read error is the likely source, as a far larger clone sits one nucleotide away. Other DNA sequences in this sample translate to the same CDR3. The genes are TRDV2 and TRDJ1; 11 nucleotides agree with TRDD3. The V gene's germline CDR1 is GEAIGNYY and CDR2 EKD. The CDR3 is 15 amino acids. CDR3 region: CACDPLGDKADKLIF. In DNA, the CDR3 is TGTGCCTGTGACCCACTGGGGGATAAGGCCGATAAGCTCATCTTT.

This clone was found a few times. The CDR3 loop reads CACDSILAGPPPLDKLIF. As DNA, the CDR3 is TGTGCCTGTGACTCCATACTTGCGGGCCCCCCCCCCCTCGATAAACTCATCTTT. The chain links TRDV2 to TRDJ1; D is unclear. This CDR3 has 18 residues. Looked up from germline, CDR1 is GEAIGNYY and CDR2 is EKD. The germline V and J ends were trimmed by 3 bases and 4 bases, with 26 bases remaining between them.

This clone is medium-sized within its sample. Only one base separates this from a far larger clonotype, so it likely reflects a read error. The chain joins TRDV2 to TRDJ1, with TRDD3 matching 10 bases. The CDR3 is 16 amino acids. Unmatched junction bases numbered 10, after V lost 5 bases and J lost 2 bases. Germline V lookup: CDR1 GEAIGNYY, CDR2 EKD. This chain's CDR3 is CACGTVLLGDTDKLIF. The CDR3 DNA reads TGTGCCTGTGGCACGGTTTTACTGGGGGATACCGATAAACTCATCTTT.

Worth noting for this clone: TCRdb assigns this DNA the protein of a much larger clone, which departs from its translation at residue 7; this likely reflects a read error, and the protein shown comes from translating the DNA. V is TRDV2 and J is TRDJ1; unclear D gene. The CDR3 runs 16 residues. Looked up from germline, CDR1 is GEAIGNYY and CDR2 is EKD. The germline V and J ends were trimmed by 1 base and 0 bases, with 14 bases remaining between them. In DNA, the CDR3 is TGTGCCTGTGACACTCTCGCCGGGTCCAACACCGATAAACTCATCTTT. Translated: CACDTLAGSNTDKLIF.

The DNA of the CDR3 is TGTGCCTGTGATCCCGCTGGGGGATACTCCGATAAACTCATCTTT. Translation: CACDPAGGYSDKLIF. This sequence joins TRDV2 and TRDJ1, with 11 positions matching TRDD3. This CDR3 is 15 amino acids long. Germline CDR1 GEAIGNYY, CDR2 EKD. Losses at the gene ends were 4 bases for V and 3 bases for J; bases not matched to a gene: 6.

This clone has more than one count but fewer than ten. A far larger clone is off by one base, so a read error is likely. Within the sample, other DNA sequences also encode this same CDR3. The chain uses TRDV2 and TRDJ1, with 7 bases fitting TRDD3. Germline V gene data show CDR1 as GEAIGNYY and CDR2 as EKD. V shed 4 bases, J shed 3 bases, and the junction held 10 bases outside the gene matches. The CDR3 length is 15 residues. DNA for the CDR3: TGTGCCTGTGAGGGATTGGGGGACATCTCCGATAAACTCATCTTT. The encoded protein is CACEGLGDISDKLIF.

A few counts support this clone. A read error is possible here, since a much larger clone lies one base away. V and J are TRDV2 and TRDJ1, with D uncertain. Germline V gives CDR1 GEAIGNYY, CDR2 EKD. CDR3 length equals 17 residues. This chain's CDR3 is CAGDTVPTVGYTDKLIF. The CDR3 bases are TGTGCCGGTGACACCGTGCCAACCGTTGGATACACCGATAAACTCATCTTT.

In its sample, this clone is medium-sized. The chain recombines TRDV2 with TRDJ1; D unresolved. The germline V and J ends were trimmed by 1 base and 0 bases, with 20 bases remaining between them. The CDR3 runs to 18 residues. Looked up from germline, CDR1 is GEAIGNYY and CDR2 is EKD. DNA of the CDR3: TGTGCCTGTGACACTTTGGGAACCCTCGACGGAGACACCGATAAACTCATCTTT. Protein sequence: CACDTLGTLDGDTDKLIF.

The rearrangement links TRDV2 to TRDJ1; 12 bases agree with TRDD3. J gave up 0 bases and V 3 bases, and 10 bases lay outside the gene matches. CDR3 length: 18 residues. CDR1 is GEAIGNYY and CDR2 is EKD in the germline V gene. The CDR3 is CACDELTGGYQYTDKLIF. The CDR3 DNA sequence: TGTGCCTGTGACGAACTTACTGGGGGATACCAGTACACCGATAAACTCATCTTT.

This clone is labeled as medium-sized. This clone may be a read error of a much larger clone one base away. The chain uses TRDV2 and TRDJ3, with 13 positions matching TRDD3. This CDR3 spans 21 amino acids. Per the germline V gene, CDR1 is GEAIGNYY and CDR2 is EKD. J lost 1 base, V lost 0 bases, and 8 bases had no gene match. The CDR3 coding sequence is TGTGCCTGTGACACCGGGACTGGGGGATACGTTGGGTCCTGGGACACCCGACAGATGTTTTTC. Translation: CACDTGTGGYVGSWDTRQMFF.

This clone is medium-sized within its sample. The J gene is TRDJ3, the V gene TRDV1; 11 positions agree with TRDD3. The germline V gene has CDR1 TSWWSYY and CDR2 QGS. This CDR3 is built from 23 residues. The V segment lost 3 bases and the J segment 0 bases; nucleotides outside the gene matches: 16. CDR3 nucleotide sequence: TGTGCTCTTGGGGAGCCCCCCCACCTTCTGGGGGATACTGGCTCCTGGGACACCCGACAGATGTTTTTC. It encodes CALGEPPHLLGDTGSWDTRQMFF.